This T cell receptor beta chain was sequenced during a study of cytomegalovirus exposure and HLA in healthy donors. On the study more broadly: From donors who were HLA-typed, an early data release held about 85 million unique TCRs. Study observations and caveats: Researchers reported in a later analysis that a missense DCLRE1C variant was tied to TCR beta V- and J-gene trimming. In the analysis, some V segments, TRBV6-2 and TRBV6-3 included, were excluded as indistinguishable. The only immune exposure information that was available was CMV serostatus.

Note on this clone: Its antigen is unknown.

The ends lost 5 bases at V and 4 bases at J; junction bases unmatched: 6. Germline V lookup: CDR1 PRHDT, CDR2 FYEKMQ (reference sequence). The CDR3 is made up of 15 amino acids. It was with 60 Vbeta and 13 Jbeta primers that the PCR ran. Measured with immunoSEQ multiplex PCR; TCRdb has only the in-frame clones, and not every one. The sample carries 150,000 to 200,000 clones, 70% to 80% recorded once. The V gene is TRBV13, the J gene TRBJ2-1; 9 bases align to TRBD1. This receptor was obtained from a man aged 18 to 35 in good health and CMV-seropositive. Sequenced material: PBMCs. CDR3 in DNA: TGTGCCAGCAGCCCCCGGACAGGGGCTTACAATGAGCAGTTCTTC. Protein product: CASSPRTGAYNEQFF.